Listed below are T cell receptor beta chains from one sample, sequenced in a study of CD8+CD57+ T cells in acquired aplastic anemia. TCRdb re-called the reads with MiXCR, one entry per CDR3 protein. The table shows about 180,000 distinct CDR3 sequences, with about 60% occurring only once. The source material was sorted CD4+, CD8+, or CD8+CD57+ T cells (not recorded which) from PBMCs. The receptor set was obtained from a human donor with aplastic anemia. CDR3s include the opening cysteine and the closing phenylalanine or tryptophan. D genes are given only for firm matches. Where a row states a size, it is once, few, many or the class of an expanded clone; other rows omit it.

J	D	size	V	DNA	CDR3
TRBJ2-3	TRBD2	NA	TRBV9	TGCGCCAGCAGTGCCCCCGGACTAGCGGGACGCACAGATACGCAGTATTTT	CASSAPGLAGRTDTQYF
TRBJ1-5	TRBD1	NA	TRBV7-2	TGTGCCAGCAGTTTACGGAGGGACAGGGGGCCGAGGCATCAGCCCCAGCATTTT	CASSLRRDRGPRHQPQHF
TRBJ1-2	NA	NA	TRBV7-6	TGTGCCAGCAGCCCCCGGGCCCTCCCGCCCTATGGCTACACCTTC	CASSPRALPPYGYTF
TRBJ2-1	TRBD2	NA	TRBV6-6	TGTGCCAGCAGCTCGACTAGCGGCGGGAACTACAATGAGCAGTTCTTC	CASSSTSGGNYNEQFF
TRBJ2-5	NA	NA	TRBV7-6	TGTGCCAGCACTAGGGGGAATAGAGAAGAGACCCAGTACTTC	CASTRGNREETQYF
TRBJ1-4	TRBD1	many	TRBV20-1	TGCAGTGCGCTGGGACAGATGTGGGAAAAACTGTTTTTT	CSALGQMWEKLFF
TRBJ1-3	NA	once	TRBV10-3	TGTGCCAGCAGTTTAGACAGCCGAGGAAACACCATATATTTT	CASSLDSRGNTIYF
TRBJ2-5	NA	many	TRBV24-1	TGTGCCACCCGTCGGGGTTTATATCAAGAGACCCAGTACTTC	CATRRGLYQETQYF
TRBJ2-3	NA	many	TRBV5-1	TGCGCCAGCAGCTTAGAGAGCCCTAGCACAGATACGCAGTATTTT	CASSLESPSTDTQYF
TRBJ2-1	TRBD2	NA	TRBV7-8	TGTGCCAGCAGCCCCCCAGGTTTAGGGGACTACTCCTACAATGAGCAGTTCTTC	CASSPPGLGDYSYNEQFF
TRBJ2-3	NA	NA	TRBV25-1	TGTGCCAGCAGTGATATAGGGGATGCGGATACGCAGTATTTT	CASSDIGDADTQYF
TRBJ1-3	NA	NA	TRBV9	TGTGCCAGCAGCGTAGGAGGCATCGCTGGAAACACCATATATTTT	CASSVGGIAGNTIYF
TRBJ1-5	NA	few	TRBV15	TGTGCCACCAGCAGAGGTCTGAGCAATCAGCCCCAGCATTTT	CATSRGLSNQPQHF
TRBJ2-3	NA	few	TRBV7-4	TGTGCCAGCAGCTTAGAGGGGCCTGGGGGGCGCGCAGATACGCAGTATTTT	CASSLEGPGGRADTQYF
TRBJ2-7	NA	NA	TRBV9	TGTGCCAGCAGCGTATCACAGAGCATCTCCTACGAGCAGTACTTC	CASSVSQSISYEQYF
TRBJ1-6	NA	many	TRBV5-1	TGCGCCAGCAGCTTGGCCGGGAACTCACCCCTCCACTTT	CASSLAGNSPLHF